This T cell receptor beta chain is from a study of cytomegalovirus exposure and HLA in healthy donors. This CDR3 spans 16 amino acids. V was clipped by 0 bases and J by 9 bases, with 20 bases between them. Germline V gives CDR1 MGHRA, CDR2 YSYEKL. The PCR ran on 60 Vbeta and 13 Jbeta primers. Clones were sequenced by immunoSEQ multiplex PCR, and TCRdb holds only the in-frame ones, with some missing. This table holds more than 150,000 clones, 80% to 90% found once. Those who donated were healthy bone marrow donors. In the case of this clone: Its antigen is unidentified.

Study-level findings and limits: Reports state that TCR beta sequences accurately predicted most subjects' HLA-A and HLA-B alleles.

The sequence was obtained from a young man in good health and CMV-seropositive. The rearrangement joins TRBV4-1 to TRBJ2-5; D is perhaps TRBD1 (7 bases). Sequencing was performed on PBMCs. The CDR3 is CASSQDLARGDSAQYF. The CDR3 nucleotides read TGCGCCAGCAGCCAAGATCTGGCCAGGGGGGATTCGGCCCAGTACTTC.